The T cell receptor beta chain described here comes from a study of radiation and T cells in renal cell carcinoma. The time point is: baseline pretreatment blood. Specified treatment: 15 Gy SBRT to primary tumor, nephrectomy 4 weeks later. This CDR3 contains 15 residues. The V and J ends lost 5 bases and 3 bases, in that order; junction bases with no gene match: 2. Germline V gives CDR1 SGHTA, CDR2 FQGTGA. Assay: immunoSEQ multiplex PCR; the TCRdb copy retains only in-frame clones and omits some. This table has approximately 100,000 clones, around 88% appearing once. This chain links TRBV7-3 with TRBJ2-1, with TRBD2 matching over 12 bases. The sequencing used blood, collected from a patient whose treatment included radiotherapy and nephrectomy. The receptor was derived from a man over 45 with renal cell carcinoma. The CDR3 here is CASSATSGSYNEQFF. The CDR3 DNA sequence: TGTGCCAGCAGCGCGACTAGCGGGAGCTACAATGAGCAGTTCTTC.